This TCR beta chain was retrieved from a study of T cells after yellow fever vaccination. This clonotype came up a few times. Antigen: not known. Template-switching 5'RACE yielded the TCR cDNA; a universal primer site and UMIs were added in the process. TCRdb reprocessed the 5' RACE reads with MiXCR, giving one entry per CDR3 protein. The sample lists around 120,000 distinct CDR3 sequences, approximately 16% occurring once. This CDR3 contains 12 residues. V was shortened by 2 bases and J by 4 bases, with 9 bases between the two germline ends. Germline values: CDR1 DFQATT, CDR2 SNEGSKA (reference sequence). Study findings and constraints: Weaker overall was a secondary response that nonetheless peaked faster, on day 5 versus 15. Most primary-vaccination clones reappeared after the booster (approximately 96% CD4, approximately 88% CD8).

This sequence originates from a man younger than 30 who received the YFV17D yellow fever vaccine. The chain joins TRBV20-1 to TRBJ2-7; D remains ambiguous. The material sequenced was CD8+ T cells sorted from PBMCs, taken 5 days after the yellow fever booster vaccination. The DNA for the CDR3 is TGCAGTGCTAGACGCCTGGGATACGAGCAGTACTTC. It encodes CSARRLGYEQYF.